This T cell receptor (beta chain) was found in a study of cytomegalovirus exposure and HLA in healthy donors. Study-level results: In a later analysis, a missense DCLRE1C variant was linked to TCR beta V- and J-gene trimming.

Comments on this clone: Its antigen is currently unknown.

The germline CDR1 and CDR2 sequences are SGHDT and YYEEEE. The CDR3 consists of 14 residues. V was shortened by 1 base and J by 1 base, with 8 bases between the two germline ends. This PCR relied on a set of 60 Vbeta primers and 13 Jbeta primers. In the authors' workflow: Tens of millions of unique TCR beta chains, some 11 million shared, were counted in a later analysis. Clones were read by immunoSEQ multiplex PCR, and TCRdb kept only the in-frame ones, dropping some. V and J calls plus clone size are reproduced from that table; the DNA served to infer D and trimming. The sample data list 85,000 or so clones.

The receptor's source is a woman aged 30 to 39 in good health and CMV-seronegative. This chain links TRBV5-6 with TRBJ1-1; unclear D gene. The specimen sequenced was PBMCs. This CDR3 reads CASSLIARNTEAFF. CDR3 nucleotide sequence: TGTGCCAGCAGCTTGATTGCCAGGAACACTGAAGCTTTCTTT.